This is a list of T cell receptor beta chains from one sample in a study of T cells in Graves' hyperthyroidism and ophthalmopathy. TCRdb itself ran the multiplex PCR reads through MiXCR, one entry per CDR3 protein. This table holds about 320,000 distinct CDR3 sequences, roughly 15% found once. The sample was blood. The receptor source for this set is a young man with Graves' hyperthyroidism. Each CDR3 is given with its conserved first and last residue. D genes are given only for firm matches. Clone size appears in some rows only: once, few, many, or a class for an expanded clone.

d_call,j_call,cdr3_length,clone_size,v_call,cdr3_aa,cdr3_nt
TRBD2,TRBJ2-7,15,.,TRBV29-1,CSVRSRASSGGEQYF,TGCAGCGTCCGCTCGAGGGCTAGCTCGGGGGGCGAGCAGTACTTC
TRBD1,TRBJ2-7,18,many,TRBV7-6,CASSLWPLYDTGVDEQYF,TGTGCCAGCAGCTTATGGCCCCTTTATGACACAGGGGTCGACGAGCAGTACTTC
TRBD2,TRBJ2-7,15,many,TRBV5-1,CASSKGLAGVDEQYF,TGCGCCAGCAGCAAAGGACTAGCGGGAGTCGACGAGCAGTACTTC
.,TRBJ2-3,14,.,TRBV20-1,CSARDLQGTDTQYF,TGCAGTGCTAGAGATCTCCAGGGGACAGATACGCAGTATTTT
.,TRBJ1-1,13,few,TRBV29-1,CSVEGFLNTEAFF,TGCAGCGTTGAAGGGTTCTTGAACACTGAAGCTTTCTTT
TRBD2,TRBJ2-7,14,many,TRBV2,CASGGLAVTYEQYF,TGTGCCAGCGGGGGACTAGCGGTGACCTACGAGCAGTACTTC
.,TRBJ2-7,16,many,TRBV18,CASSPSRRIPSYEQYF,TGTGCCAGCTCACCGAGCAGACGAATACCGTCCTACGAGCAGTACTTC
.,TRBJ2-3,12,.,TRBV10-3,CAISPITDAQYF,TGTGCCATCAGCCCGATCACAGATGCGCAGTATTTT
TRBD2,TRBJ2-2,14,.,TRBV27,CASIPGGPTGELFF,TGTGCCAGCATTCCGGGAGGCCCCACCGGGGAGCTGTTTTTT
.,TRBJ1-2,17,.,TRBV5-6,CASSFRGVLPSNYGYTF,TGTGCCAGCAGCTTTAGGGGTGTCCTTCCGTCTAACTATGGCTACACCTTC
TRBD2,TRBJ2-3,18,.,TRBV19,CASKRGTSGSPYTDTQYF,TGTGCCAGTAAACGGGGGACTAGCGGGAGTCCTTACACAGATACGCAGTATTTT
.,TRBJ2-2,15,many,TRBV11-2,CASSPTRSNTGELFF,TGTGCCAGCAGCCCCACTCGGTCGAACACCGGGGAGCTGTTTTTT
.,TRBJ1-1,13,few,TRBV6-6,CASSYYMNTEAFF,TGTGCCAGCAGTTACTACATGAACACTGAAGCTTTCTTT
TRBD1,TRBJ2-7,12,many,TRBV7-9,CASSRQGYEQYF,TGTGCCAGCAGTCGACAGGGCTACGAGCAGTACTTC
TRBD1,TRBJ1-2,14,many,TRBV2,CASIRDRGIEGYTF,TGTGCCAGCATTCGAGACAGGGGCATTGAGGGCTACACCTTC
TRBD1,TRBJ2-1,16,many,TRBV30,CAWSGTGRGPDNEQFF,TGTGCCTGGTCCGGGACAGGGAGGGGACCCGACAATGAGCAGTTCTTC
.,TRBJ2-7,16,many,TRBV7-9,CASSPIGGGASYEQYF,TGTGCCAGCAGCCCCATCGGTGGGGGGGCTTCGTACGAGCAGTACTTC
.,TRBJ1-2,14,many,TRBV28,CASSRAPGRSGYTF,TGTGCCAGCAGCCGGGCGCCAGGGAGGAGTGGCTACACCTTC
.,TRBJ2-2,18,once,TRBV11-2,CASSLAYEGNLRTGELFF,TGTGCCAGCAGCTTAGCGTATGAGGGGAACCTCCGGACCGGGGAGCTGTTTTTT
.,TRBJ2-3,12,few,TRBV10-3,CATGGRTDTQYF,TGTGCCACCGGAGGACGCACAGATACGCAGTATTTT
.,TRBJ2-1,15,few,TRBV7-9,CASSLEAQFYNEQFF,TGTGCCAGCAGCTTAGAGGCACAGTTCTACAATGAGCAGTTCTTC
.,TRBJ2-6,15,many,TRBV27,CASSPPNSGANVLTF,TGTGCCAGCAGTCCCCCCAACTCTGGGGCCAACGTCCTGACTTTC
TRBD2,TRBJ2-5,16,many,TRBV5-5,CASSWPGGGRGETQYF,TGTGCCAGCAGCTGGCCGGGGGGGGGACGGGGAGAGACCCAGTACTTC
.,TRBJ2-5,15,many,TRBV7-3,CASSSSGGEGETQYF,TGTGCCAGCAGCTCCTCCGGCGGCGAGGGGGAGACCCAGTACTTC
TRBD2,TRBJ2-5,15,few,TRBV3-1,CASSQATSDQETQYF,TGTGCCAGCAGCCAAGCCACTAGCGACCAAGAGACCCAGTACTTC
.,TRBJ1-5,15,many,TRBV2,CASSGDLYSNQPQHF,TGTGCCAGCAGTGGGGACCTTTATAGCAATCAGCCCCAGCATTTT
.,TRBJ2-7,12,many,TRBV20-1,CSASAKLYEQYF,TGCAGTGCTAGCGCGAAGCTTTACGAGCAGTACTTC
.,TRBJ1-6,14,many,TRBV18,CASSQTPANSPLHF,TGTGCCAGCTCACAGACCCCGGCTAATTCACCCCTCCACTTT
TRBD1,TRBJ1-1,13,few,TRBV6-2/TRBV6-3,CASTTTGDTEAFF,TGTGCCAGCACTACCACAGGGGACACTGAAGCTTTCTTT
.,TRBJ2-7,14,many,TRBV13,CASSLARATYEQYF,TGTGCCAGCAGCTTAGCCAGGGCCACCTACGAGCAGTACTTC
.,TRBJ2-7,15,many,TRBV28,CASSPLGATVYEQYF,TGTGCCAGCAGTCCACTGGGGGCGACCGTCTACGAGCAGTACTTC
TRBD1,TRBJ1-4,15,many,TRBV18,CASSVLTGGNEKLFF,TGTGCCAGCTCCGTCCTCACAGGGGGCAATGAAAAACTGTTTTTT
TRBD1,TRBJ2-6,19,.,TRBV5-1,CASSLIPGGISSGANVLTF,TGCGCCAGCAGCTTGATCCCAGGGGGTATATCCTCTGGGGCCAACGTCCTGACTTTC
.,TRBJ2-3,12,many,TRBV5-1,CASSFGEGAQYF,TGCGCCAGCAGCTTTGGTGAGGGGGCGCAGTATTTT
TRBD2,TRBJ2-3,17,few,TRBV4-1,CASSQETGTRYTDTQYF,TGCGCCAGCAGCCAAGAGACCGGGACTAGATACACAGATACGCAGTATTTT
.,TRBJ1-1,10,many,TRBV30,CAWGQGEAFF,TGTGCCTGGGGTCAGGGGGAAGCTTTCTTT
.,TRBJ2-1,17,.,TRBV11-2,CASSSGPPGLVYNEQFF,TGTGCCAGCAGCTCGGGACCTCCGGGACTGGTTTACAATGAGCAGTTCTTC
TRBD2,TRBJ2-1,15,many,TRBV3-1,CASSHIGAGGHEQFF,TGTGCCAGCAGCCATATCGGAGCGGGAGGACATGAGCAGTTCTTC
TRBD1,TRBJ2-3,17,.,TRBV24-1,CATSDERQGASTDTQYF,TGTGCCACCAGTGACGAAAGACAGGGGGCAAGCACAGATACGCAGTATTTT
TRBD2,TRBJ2-2,17,many,TRBV2,CASHRLGSGGNTGELFF,TGTGCCAGCCACCGGCTCGGTAGCGGGGGGAACACCGGGGAGCTGTTTTTT
.,TRBJ2-1,11,many,TRBV5-5,CASSSFNEQFF,TGTGCCAGCAGCTCCTTCAATGAGCAGTTCTTC
.,TRBJ1-4,12,few,TRBV20-1,CSARERAEKLFF,TGCAGTGCTAGAGAGAGGGCTGAAAAACTGTTTTTT
.,TRBJ2-1,15,many,TRBV28,CASSFRGKSYNEQFF,TGTGCCAGCAGTTTCCGCGGGAAGTCCTACAATGAGCAGTTCTTC
TRBD1,TRBJ2-3,14,many,TRBV7-3,CASSRGQGTDTQYF,TGTGCCAGCAGCAGAGGACAGGGGACAGATACGCAGTATTTT
.,TRBJ1-1,14,few,TRBV4-1,CASSQGGAGTEAFF,TGCGCCAGCAGCCAAGGGGGGGCCGGGACTGAAGCTTTCTTT
.,TRBJ1-4,14,.,TRBV28,CASSSPTLGEKLFF,TGTGCCAGCAGTTCGCCGACCCTAGGGGAAAAACTGTTTTTT
.,TRBJ2-3,12,many,TRBV12-3/TRBV12-4,CASSFGTDTQYF,TGTGCCAGCAGTTTCGGCACAGATACGCAGTATTTT